The 28 T cell receptor beta chains given below trace back to one sample, sequenced in a study of immune evolution from preneoplasia to lung adenocarcinoma. Profiled with immunoSEQ multiplex PCR; TCRdb holds only in-frame clones, not every one. Altogether 15,000 or so clones are present, about 85% being singletons, with the ten largest covering about 2.6%. The specimen was FFPE lung adenocarcinoma in situ tissue. These TCRs come from an older donor with lung adenocarcinoma.

This chain links TRBV5-1 with TRBJ2-1; 10 nucleotides match TRBD2. CDR1 is SGHRS and CDR2 is YFSETQ in the germline V gene. This CDR3 region has 14 residues. V gave up 4 bases and J gave up 13 bases; unmatched junction bases: 11. The CDR3 sequence: CASSTGTSDASQFF. As DNA, the CDR3 is TGCGCCAGCAGCACCGGGACTAGCGACGCCTCCCAGTTCTTC.

The chain links TRBV9 to TRBJ2-3; 13 bases align to TRBD2. The CDR3 loop spans 17 amino acids. The J segment lost 5 bases and the V segment lost 2 bases, leaving 8 bases of the junction unmatched. Germline V gene lookup returns CDR1 SGDLS and CDR2 YYNGEE. The CDR3 protein is CASSVATSGRAQDTQYF. The CDR3 DNA is TGTGCCAGCAGCGTCGCCACTAGCGGGAGGGCACAAGATACGCAGTATTTT.

J is TRBJ1-2 and V is TRBV28; D remains unclear. This CDR3 has 11 amino acids. Trimming shortened V by 10 bases and J by 14 bases, and 20 bases separated the two germline ends. Germline V lookup: CDR1 MDHEN, CDR2 SYDVKM. Written as DNA, the CDR3 is TGTGCCACCGGAACTTGGGCTGCTAGAACCTTC. Its protein is CATGTWAARTF.

The chain has TRBV7-8 and TRBJ1-5; the D is unclear. This CDR3 comprises 13 residues. Germline V gene data show CDR1 as SGHVS and CDR2 as FQNEAQ. Trimming took off 1 base at V and 5 bases at J, with 6 bases between the two ends. This chain's CDR3 is CASSLVLDQPQHF. The CDR3 nucleotides read TGTGCCAGCAGCTTAGTTCTGGATCAGCCCCAGCATTTT.

The rearrangement joins TRBV27 to TRBJ2-3, with TRBD2 matching 9 bases. CDR3 length equals 20 residues. V lost 5 bases and J lost 0; bases outside the gene matches: 18. The germline gives CDR1 MNHEY, CDR2 SMNVEV (reference sequence). CDR3 sequence (DNA): TGTGCCAGCAGTATACTCCGGGGACTAGCCTTACCCCCGAGCACAGATACGCAGTATTTT. As protein: CASSILRGLALPPSTDTQYF.

V and J are TRBV15 and TRBJ2-5; 7 nucleotides match TRBD2. TRBJ2-7 explains the end of the DNA better; the J call may be wrong. The CDR3 extends over 14 amino acids. Germline V lookup: CDR1 LNHNV, CDR2 YYDKDF (reference sequence). CDR3 DNA: TGTGCCACCAGCAGAGGGGCAGCGGGACGCGAGCAGTACTTC. Protein product: CATSRGAAGREQYF.

V and J are TRBV15 and TRBJ1-4; no definite D call. CDR3 length equals 13 residues. V gave up 1 base and J gave up 7 bases, with 7 bases separating them. Germline loops: CDR1 LNHNV, CDR2 YYDKDF (reference sequence). Written as DNA, the CDR3 is TGTGCCACCAGCAGAGTCAGGCTTGAAAAACTGTTTTTT. Translation gives CATSRVRLEKLFF. Full variable domain (remainder filled in from reference TRBV15 and TRBJ1-4): DAMVIQNPRYQVTQFGKPVTLSCSQTLNHNVMYWYQQKSSQAPKLLFHYYDKDFNNEADTPDNFQSRRPNTSFCFLDIRSPGLGDTAMYLCATSRVRLEKLFFGSGTQLSVL.

This chain uses TRBV27 with TRBJ2-7; D possibly corresponds to TRBD1 (6 bases). CDR1 MNHEY and CDR2 SMNVEV come from the germline V gene (reference sequence). The CDR3 extends over 15 amino acids. V lost 6 bases and J lost 6, with 21 bases in between. CDR3 DNA sequence: TGTGCCAGCAGCCCAGGGGTTAGGGGCCGGACCGAGCAGTACTTC. The encoded protein is CASSPGVRGRTEQYF.

This rearrangement joins TRBV2 to TRBJ1-3, with no clear D. There are 13 residues in the CDR3. CDR1 and CDR2 from the germline V gene are SNHLY and FYNNEI. Trimming took 6 bases from V and 1 from J, leaving 7 bases between them. Here the CDR3 DNA reads TGTGCCAGCAGCCGCTTATCTGGAAACACCATATATTTT. Encoded protein: CASSRLSGNTIYF.

This sequence joins TRBV13 and TRBJ1-5; unclear D gene. Germline V gene data show CDR1 as PRHDT and CDR2 as FYEKMQ (reference sequence). Trimming stripped 3 bases from V and 5 bases from J, with 8 bases between. This CDR3 is built from 13 residues. The CDR3 bases are TGTGCCAGCAGCTTGCATGGCGATCAGCCCCAGCATTTT. Translating it yields CASSLHGDQPQHF.

J is TRBJ2-5 and V is TRBV15; D possibly uses TRBD1 or TRBD2 (6 bases each). The V end lost 8 bases, the J end lost 4 bases, and 11 bases lay between the germline ends. The CDR3 loop spans 12 amino acids. Germline V lookup: CDR1 LNHNV, CDR2 YYDKDF (reference sequence). The CDR3 DNA is TGTGCCACCGGAGGGGGGACAGAGACCCAGTACTTC. Its translation is CATGGGTETQYF. Combining the CDR3 with reference TRBV15 and TRBJ2-5 gives the whole variable domain DAMVIQNPRYQVTQFGKPVTLSCSQTLNHNVMYWYQQKSSQAPKLLFHYYDKDFNNEADTPDNFQSRRPNTSFCFLDIRSPGLGDTAMYLCATGGGTETQYFGPGTRLLVL.

DNA of the CDR3: TGTGCCTGGAGTGTACGGACAGGTTGGGGGAGCCAGTTCTTC. Translating gives CAWSVRTGWGSQFF. The rearrangement uses TRBV30 and TRBJ2-1, with TRBD1 matching over 7 bases. CDR3 length: 14 residues. Per germline, CDR1 GTSNPN and CDR2 SVGIG (reference sequence). V gave up 0 bases and J gave up 13 bases; unmatched junction bases: 12.

The gene calls are TRBV10-2 and TRBJ2-1; D may be TRBD1 or TRBD2 (5 bases each). CDR1 is WSHSY, CDR2 SAAADI, per germline. V was cut by 2 bases and J by 4 bases, with 18 bases left in between. The CDR3 is 17 amino acids. The CDR3 here is CASSEIRGEGSYNEQFF. The CDR3 coding sequence is TGCGCCAGCAGTGAGATAAGGGGCGAGGGGTCTTACAATGAGCAGTTCTTC.

The chain carries TRBV4-1 and TRBJ2-1; 12 bases align to TRBD2. Germline loops: CDR1 MGHRA, CDR2 YSYEKL. J lost 14 bases, V lost 0 bases, and 8 bases had no gene match. The CDR3 totals 15 residues. CDR3 bases: TGCGCCAGCAGCCAAGACCCTAGCGGGAGGGCCGACGAGTTCTTC. Encoded protein: CASSQDPSGRADEFF.

This chain joins TRBV28 and TRBJ2-7; D ambiguous. V was clipped by 5 bases and J by 2 bases, with 10 bases between them. This CDR3 has 13 amino acids. Germline CDR1 and CDR2: MDHEN and SYDVKM. CDR3 amino acids: CASSTAAPYEQYF. The DNA of the CDR3 is TGTGCCAGCAGTACAGCAGCCCCCTACGAGCAGTACTTC.

The chain joins TRBV6-1 to TRBJ1-2; TRBD1 matches 8 bases. After removal of 5 bases from V and 0 bases from J, the junction contained 2 bases not matched to a gene. This CDR3 has 14 amino acids. CDR1 MNHNS and CDR2 SASEGT come from the germline V gene. The CDR3 loop is CASSKTGANYGYTF. CDR3 sequence (DNA): TGTGCCAGCAGTAAGACAGGGGCTAACTATGGCTACACCTTC.

This chain links TRBV4-1 with TRBJ2-2; D is perhaps TRBD1 or TRBD2 (6 bases each). V lost 0 bases, J lost 3 bases, and 11 bases lay in between. Germline V gives CDR1 MGHRA, CDR2 YSYEKL. The CDR3 contains 16 residues. CDR3 nucleotide sequence: TGCGCCAGCAGCCAAGAAGGGGGGATAGACACCGGGGAGCTGTTTTTT. Amino acid sequence: CASSQEGGIDTGELFF.

The V call is TRBV5-1, the J call TRBJ2-1; TRBD2 aligns across 13 bases. CDR1 and CDR2 from the germline V gene are SGHRS and YFSETQ. The CDR3 sequence is 14 residues long. V shed 8 bases, J shed 8 bases, and the junction held 7 bases outside the gene matches. CDR3 residues: CASQLAGGPDEQFF. The CDR3, as DNA: TGCGCCAGTCAACTAGCGGGAGGGCCCGATGAGCAGTTCTTC.

The V and J genes are TRBV6-4 and TRBJ1-1, with D uncertain. Germline V gene lookup returns CDR1 MRHNA and CDR2 SNTAGT. The CDR3 length is 13 residues. The V gene lost 3 bases and the J gene lost 2 bases, with 7 bases spanning the gap. The DNA for the CDR3 is TGTGCCAGCAGTGAAGAGCTAAACACTGAAGCTTTCTTT. Amino acid sequence: CASSEELNTEAFF.

V and J are TRBV7-6 and TRBJ2-1, with D perhaps TRBD2 (5 bases). Germline loops: CDR1 SGHVS, CDR2 FNYEAQ. Trimming shortened V by 2 bases and J by 9 bases, and 17 bases separated the two germline ends. This CDR3 has 15 residues. The CDR3 bases are TGTGCCAGCAGCTTATGGGCCCGGGGAGCTAGTGAGCAGTTCTTC. It translates to CASSLWARGASEQFF. Drawing the rest from reference TRBV7-6 and TRBJ2-1, the complete variable domain is GAGVSQSPRYKVTKRGQDVALRCDPISGHVSLYWYRQALGQGPEFLTYFNYEAQQDKSGLPNDRFSAERPEGSISTLTIQRTEQRDSAMYRCASSLWARGASEQFFGPGTRLTVL.

V is TRBV19 and J is TRBJ2-5; 7 bases fit TRBD2. The CDR3 loop spans 12 amino acids. The junction had 6 bases not matched to a gene; V was cut back by 9 bases and J by 5 bases. The germline gives CDR1 LNHDA, CDR2 SQIVND (reference sequence). In nucleotides, the CDR3 is TGTGCCAGCGGGGCCGGGGGGGAGACCCAGTACTTC. This translates into CASGAGGETQYF.

This chain uses TRBV5-1 with TRBJ2-7, with D uncertain. V dropped 1 base and J dropped 3 bases, with 8 bases sitting between them. CDR1 and CDR2 from the germline V gene are SGHRS and YFSETQ. The CDR3 loop spans 13 amino acids. The CDR3 region has the DNA TGCGCCAGCAGCTTGAACAGACGCTACGAGCAGTACTTC. Translated: CASSLNRRYEQYF. The complete variable domain, with remaining parts taken from reference TRBV5-1 and TRBJ2-7, reads KAGVTQTPRYLIKTRGQQVTLSCSPISGHRSVSWYQQTPGQGLQFLFEYFSETQRNKGNFPGRFSGRQFSNSRSEMNVSTLELGDSALYLCASSLNRRYEQYFGPGTRLTVT.

A few counts support this clone. V and J are TRBV5-1 and TRBJ2-4, with 16 positions matching TRBD2. The CDR3 is 16 residues long. Germline V CDR1 and CDR2: SGHRS, YFSETQ. After removal of 4 bases from V and 7 bases from J, the junction contained 5 bases not matched to a gene. CDR3 protein: CASSPGLAGGINIQYF. The CDR3 DNA reads TGCGCCAGCAGCCCGGGACTAGCGGGAGGGATCAACATTCAGTACTTC.

This chain links TRBV28 with TRBJ2-6; no clear D. Trimming removed 6 bases from V and 0 bases from J, with 12 bases in between. Per the germline V gene, CDR1 is MDHEN and CDR2 is SYDVKM. This CDR3 is 16 amino acids long. CDR3 nucleotides: TGTGCCAGCAGCGCCCTGTTTAACTCTGGGGCCAACGTCCTGACTTTC. This codes for CASSALFNSGANVLTF.

This clone was counted a few times. This chain connects TRBV20-1 to TRBJ1-1; D ambiguous. The CDR3 length is 11 residues. Germline CDR1 and CDR2: DFQATT and SNEGSKA (reference sequence). V was pared by 5 bases and J by 7 bases, with 11 bases between. The CDR3 nucleotides read TGCAGTGCTTCTAAGGAAAATGAAGCTTTCTTT. It codes for CSASKENEAFF.

The gene calls are TRBV6-6 and TRBJ1-1; 8 nucleotides align to TRBD1. Germline lookup yields CDR1 MNHNY and CDR2 SVGAGI (reference sequence). V shed 6 bases and J 1 base; nucleotides not matched to a gene: 7. The CDR3 is made up of 15 amino acids. The CDR3 loop reads CASRHDRGGNTEAFF. CDR3 sequence (DNA): TGTGCCAGCAGACATGACAGGGGAGGGAACACTGAAGCTTTCTTT.

V and J are TRBV28 and TRBJ1-1, with D unclear. The germline V gene encodes CDR1 MDHEN and CDR2 SYDVKM. The V and J ends lost 4 bases and 3 bases respectively, with 12 bases between them. This CDR3 region has 14 residues. The CDR3: CASSSPTWDTEAFF. CDR3 coding DNA: TGTGCCAGCAGTTCACCAACTTGGGACACTGAAGCTTTCTTT.

DNA for the CDR3: TGCAGCGCCGAGACCAGGGAGAAGGGCACAGATACGCAGTATTTT. Its protein is CSAETREKGTDTQYF. V usage is TRBV29-1 and J usage is TRBJ2-3; tentatively, D is TRBD1 or TRBD2 (5 bases each). The length of the CDR3 is 15 residues. Trimming cost V 7 bases and J 1 base, with 18 bases left between them. Germline CDR1 is SQVTM and CDR2 is ANQGSEA.